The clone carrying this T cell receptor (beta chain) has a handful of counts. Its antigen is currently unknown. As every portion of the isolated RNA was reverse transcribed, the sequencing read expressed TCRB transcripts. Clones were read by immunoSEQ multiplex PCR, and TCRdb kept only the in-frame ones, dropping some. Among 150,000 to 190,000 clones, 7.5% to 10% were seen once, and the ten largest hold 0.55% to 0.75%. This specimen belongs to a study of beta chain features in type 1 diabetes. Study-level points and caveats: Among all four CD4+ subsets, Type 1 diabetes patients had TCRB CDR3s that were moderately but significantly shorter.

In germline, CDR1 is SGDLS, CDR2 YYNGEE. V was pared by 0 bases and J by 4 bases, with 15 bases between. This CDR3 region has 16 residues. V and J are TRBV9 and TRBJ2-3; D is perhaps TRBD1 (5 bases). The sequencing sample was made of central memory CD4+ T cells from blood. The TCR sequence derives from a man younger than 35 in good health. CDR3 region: CASSVGSMWGADTQYF. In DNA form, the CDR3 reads TGTGCCAGCAGCGTAGGTTCAATGTGGGGCGCAGATACGCAGTATTTT.